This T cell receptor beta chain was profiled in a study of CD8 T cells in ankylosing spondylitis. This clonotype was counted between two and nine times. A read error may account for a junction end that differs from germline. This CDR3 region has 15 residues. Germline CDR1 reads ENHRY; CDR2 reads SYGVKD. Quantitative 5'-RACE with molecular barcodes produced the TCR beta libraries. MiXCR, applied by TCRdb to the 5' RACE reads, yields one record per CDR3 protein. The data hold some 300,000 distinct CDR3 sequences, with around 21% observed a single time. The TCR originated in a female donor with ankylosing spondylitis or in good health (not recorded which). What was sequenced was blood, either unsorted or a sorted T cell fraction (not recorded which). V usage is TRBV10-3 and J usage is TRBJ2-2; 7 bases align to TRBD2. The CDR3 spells CAISEAGARTGELLF. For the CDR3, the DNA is TGTGCCATCAGTGAGGCGGGAGCGCGCACCGGGGAGCTGCTTTTT.